These 8 T cell receptor beta chains came from one sample sequenced in a study of tumor-infiltrating lymphocytes in primary liver carcinoma. Between 20 and 30 mg of unsorted bulk tissue served as the source from which RNA and DNA were co-extracted. With 500 ng total RNA as template and a constant-region primer, TCR beta cDNA was made. Each TCR beta library was derived from three nested multiplex PCR rounds that employed slightly modified ARM-PCR. The two initial PCR rounds, nine to eleven cycles each, used TRBV1-TRBV30 forward and C-beta reverse primers. One entry per CDR3 protein, called by TCRdb with MiXCR from the multiplex PCR reads. Seen here are 40,000 to 60,000 distinct CDR3 sequences, over 65% observed once, and the top ten hold approximately 30%. Sequenced input: liver tumor tissue from sampling region 3. Subset here: tumor region T3, left-lateral pole. The receptors were sampled from a man between 35 and 55 years old with primary liver carcinoma and hepatitis B virus infection.

About this clonotype itself: At one boundary the junction diverges from the germline segment, which might be a read error. The rearrangement uses TRBV6-5 and TRBJ2-7; D unclear. Germline V lookup: CDR1 MNHEY, CDR2 SVGAGI. The CDR3 runs 15 residues. The CDR3 sequence: CASSYWDGISYEEYF. CDR3 bases: TGTGCCAGCAGTTACTGGGATGGGATCTCCTACGAGGAGTACTTC.

Comments on this clonotype: Likely a read error: the CDR3 ends without its conserved phenylalanine or tryptophan. The chain joins TRBV5-1 to TRBJ2-7; 12 nucleotides agree with TRBD2. Per the germline V gene, CDR1 is SGHRS and CDR2 is YFSETQ. This CDR3 has 15 residues. CDR3 DNA: TGCGTCAGCAGCGAGACTAGCGGGGGTGTCTACGAGCAGTACTAC. Translating it yields CVSSETSGGVYEQYY.

The rearrangement uses TRBV18 and TRBJ2-1, with TRBD2 identical over 7 bases. The CDR3 runs 15 residues. Germline V gene lookup returns CDR1 KGHSH and CDR2 LQKENI. Losses at the gene ends were 6 bases for V and 3 bases for J; bases not matched to a gene: 8. CDR3 bases: TGTGCCAGCTCCCCGGGAGGCAGTTACTACAATGAGCAGTTCTTC. It yields the protein CASSPGGSYYNEQFF.

The chain has TRBV28 and TRBJ2-7; D unresolved. Deletions cut 5 bases from V and 6 bases from J, with 14 bases between. Germline-derived CDR1 and CDR2 are MDHEN and SYDVKM. CDR3 length equals 13 residues. The DNA for the CDR3 is TGTGCCAGCAGTCGGGTTGACCTGGCCGAGCAGTACTTC. This codes for CASSRVDLAEQYF.

This clonotype showed up just a few times. The rearrangement joins TRBV11-2 to TRBJ2-7; D gene unclear. The germline CDR1 and CDR2 sequences are SGHAT and FQNNGV. The CDR3 runs to 16 residues. Trimming pared 5 bases from V and 2 bases from J, leaving 19 bases between. This chain's CDR3 is CASSTSLTRETYEQYF. The CDR3 nucleotides are TGTGCCAGCAGCACCAGCCTGACAAGAGAAACCTACGAGCAGTACTTC.

The chain has TRBV6-5 and TRBJ2-3; 9 bases align to TRBD2. This CDR3 comprises 15 residues. Unmatched junction bases numbered 8, after V lost 3 bases and J lost 7 bases. In germline, CDR1 is MNHEY, CDR2 SVGAGI. CDR3 sequence (DNA): TGTGCCAGCAGTTATGATGCGGGAGGGGGACATACGCAGTATTTT. It codes for CASSYDAGGGHTQYF.

Turning to this clonotype: The CDR3 does not end in the conserved phenylalanine or tryptophan, so this is likely a read error. V gene TRBV29-1 combines with J gene TRBJ2-5, with D possibly being TRBD2 (5 bases). CDR1 and CDR2 (germline): SQVTM, ANQGSEA. CDR3 length: 13 amino acids. The V gene lost 6 bases and the J gene lost 3 bases, with 14 bases spanning the gap. The CDR3 coding sequence is TGCAGCGTAGGACTGCAGATTAAAGAGACCCAGTACTCC. It codes for CSVGLQIKETQYS.

Worth noting for this clonotype: The junction departs from germline at one end; a sequencing error may be responsible. The chain combines TRBV11-2 with TRBJ1-1; D gene unclear. Germline CDR1 is SGHAT and CDR2 is FQNNGV. CDR3 length: 15 residues. CDR3 nucleotides: TGTGCCAGCAGCTTAGCAGGATTCCCGAGCACTGAAACTTTCTTT. Amino acids: CASSLAGFPSTETFF.